Each of the 5 T cell receptor beta chains below was sequenced from the same sample in a study of cytomegalovirus exposure and HLA in healthy donors. The PCR was carried out with 60 Vbeta primers and 13 Jbeta primers. Sequencing used immunoSEQ multiplex PCR; TCRdb keeps in-frame clones, though not all of them. This table has about 76,000 clones, around 70% appearing once. Sequenced material: PBMCs. Source of these receptors: a woman aged 40-49 years in good health and CMV-seropositive.

V and J are TRBV19 and TRBJ2-7; D might be TRBD1 (5 bases). The V end was cut by 3 bases, the J end by 5 bases, with 11 bases between. Germline CDR1 LNHDA, CDR2 SQIVND (reference sequence). The CDR3 totals 13 residues. CDR3 in DNA: TGTGCCAGTAGTATCCGGCAGGGCCACGAGCAGTACTTC. Protein sequence: CASSIRQGHEQYF.

The chain uses TRBV6-1 and TRBJ1-1; D not certain. The germline CDR1 and CDR2 sequences are MNHNS and SASEGT. V lost 5 bases, J lost 3 bases, and 10 bases lay in between. CDR3 length: 13 residues. The CDR3 spells CASSRLRDTEAFF. The CDR3 DNA reads TGTGCCAGCAGTCGTCTGCGGGACACTGAAGCTTTCTTT.

This sequence joins TRBV27 and TRBJ1-5, with D possibly TRBD1 on 6 matching bases. V was cut by 6 bases and J by 1 base, with 10 bases left in between. This CDR3 spans 14 amino acids. CDR1 is MNHEY and CDR2 is SMNVEV in the germline V gene (reference sequence). The CDR3 DNA sequence: TGTGCCAGCAGGAGAACAGGGAGCAATCAGCCCCAGCATTTT. This translates into CASRRTGSNQPQHF.

V is TRBV2 and J is TRBJ2-7; the match to TRBD1 covers 8 bases. The germline gives CDR1 SNHLY, CDR2 FYNNEI. The V segment lost 6 bases and the J segment 5 bases; nucleotides outside the gene matches: 9. This CDR3 comprises 14 residues. CDR3 residues: CASRPGQAFHEQYF. The CDR3 nucleotides read TGTGCCAGCAGGCCGGGACAGGCCTTCCACGAGCAGTACTTC.

The chain joins TRBV6-4 to TRBJ2-7, with D unresolved. The V gene's germline CDR1 is MRHNA and CDR2 SNTAGT. The length of the CDR3 is 13 residues. The V end was cut by 6 bases, the J end by 4 bases, with 13 bases between. Written as DNA, the CDR3 is TGTGCCAGCAGCCAGAGACCAGGTTACGAGCAGTACTTC. Amino acids: CASSQRPGYEQYF.